Below are 21 T cell receptor beta chains sequenced from a single sample in a study of neurological immune-mediated disorders (dated by TCRdb to the late 2010s). Preparation of the library involved 5' RACE. Sequencing took place on an Illumina HiSeq 2500. TCRdb cleaned the public reads at Q25 with fastp, built clones with MiXCR and kept in-frame beta chains. A single entry per CDR3 protein holds the most common genes and DNA from its merged rows. For this sample there are approximately 65,000 distinct CDR3 sequences; about 4% appear just once. The ten largest clonotypes hold about 2.4% of the sample. Sequencing used PBMCs. These TCRs come from a middle-aged man with multiple sclerosis.

This clonotype was detected many times. The chain employs TRBV12-3 or TRBV12-4 and TRBJ1-5, with D maybe TRBD1 (5 bases). The V gene lost 7 bases and the J gene lost 6 bases, with 19 bases spanning the gap. The CDR3 runs 15 residues. For the CDR3, the DNA is TGTGCCAGCACCCCCCGGGGTTGGGGGGGTCAGCCCCAGCATTTT. This translates into CASTPRGWGGQPQHF.

This clonotype was counted at least ten times. This chain connects TRBV5-1 to TRBJ1-2; 9 positions agree with TRBD1. Trimming took 3 bases from V and 8 from J; bases not matched to a gene: 5. Germline CDR1 SGHRS, CDR2 YFSETQ. The CDR3 loop spans 13 amino acids. The CDR3 DNA reads TGCGCCAGCAGCTACGGACAGGGGCGAGGCTACACCTTC. The encoded protein is CASSYGQGRGYTF.

This clonotype has a count of ten or more. The chain recombines TRBV25-1 with TRBJ1-1; no clear D gene. Trimming took 2 bases from V and 2 from J, leaving 12 bases between them. This CDR3 has 15 residues. Germline V CDR1 and CDR2: MGHDK, SYGVNS. CDR3 coding DNA: TGTGCCAGCAGTGAAGGCCACCAACTCAACACTGAAGCTTTCTTT. Residues: CASSEGHQLNTEAFF.

Ten or more counts support this clonotype. The chain has TRBV15 and TRBJ1-2; D remains unclear. Germline V CDR1 and CDR2: LNHNV, YYDKDF (reference sequence). V was clipped by 2 bases and J by 4 bases, with 11 bases between them. The CDR3 is 14 residues long. This CDR3 is CATSRSLDIYGYTF. The CDR3 DNA follows: TGTGCCACCAGCAGATCCCTTGACATCTATGGCTACACCTTC.

This clonotype was picked up many times. This chain uses TRBV10-1 with TRBJ2-3; 9 bases agree with TRBD2. This CDR3 is 19 amino acids long. V trimming: 2 bases; J trimming: 2 bases; junction bases outside the gene matches: 14. Germline CDR1 is WNHNN and CDR2 is SYGVQD (reference sequence). Here the CDR3 reads CASSEVSSAGGYSTDTQYF. CDR3 nucleotide sequence: TGCGCCAGCAGTGAGGTCTCTTCGGCGGGGGGGTATTCCACAGATACGCAGTATTTT.

This clonotype was seen many times. The chain recombines TRBV5-1 with TRBJ2-5; no clear D gene. The length of the CDR3 is 11 residues. CDR1 is SGHRS, CDR2 YFSETQ, per germline. Trimming took off 5 bases at V and 3 bases at J, with 5 bases between the two ends. The CDR3 nucleotides read TGCGCCAGCAGGGGTGAAGAGACCCAGTACTTC. Protein: CASRGEETQYF.

Many counts were recorded for this clonotype. The CDR3 DNA reads as TGTAGCGCGTGGAAGGGAGGCACTGAAGCTTTCTTT. It specifies CSAWKGGTEAFF. This chain links TRBV6-5 with TRBJ1-1; D gene ambiguous. There are 12 residues in the CDR3. Germline CDR1 reads MNHEY; CDR2 reads SVGAGI.

This clonotype came up many times. The chain couples TRBV5-6 to TRBJ2-1; no firm D call. Trimming removed 0 bases at V and 10 bases at J, with 11 bases between. Per germline, CDR1 SGHDT and CDR2 YYEEEE. The CDR3 consists of 13 residues. CDR3 amino acids: CASSLVVGNEQFF. DNA for the CDR3: TGTGCCAGCAGCTTGGTTGTGGGAAACGAGCAGTTCTTC.

This clonotype was picked up many times. The chain links TRBV4-3 to TRBJ2-7; 12 bases align to TRBD1. This CDR3 has 17 amino acids. Germline V lookup: CDR1 LGHNA, CDR2 YSLEER. V lost 0 bases, J lost 2 bases, and 5 bases stayed unmatched. For the CDR3, the DNA is TGCGCCAGCAGCCAAGAGTATGGGACAGGGGGCACCTACGAGCAGTACTTC. It specifies CASSQEYGTGGTYEQYF.

This clonotype came up many times. The chain uses TRBV7-6 and TRBJ2-7; 9 nucleotides align to TRBD1. Trimming cost V 7 bases and J 4 bases; bases outside gene matches: 11. Germline assignment: CDR1 SGHVS and CDR2 FNYEAQ. The CDR3 totals 15 residues. The CDR3 DNA follows: TGTGCCAGCACAGTATCCGGGACAGGGATTTACGAGCAGTACTTC. It yields the protein CASTVSGTGIYEQYF.

This clonotype was counted at least ten times. The chain recombines TRBV7-9 with TRBJ1-6; D is undetermined. This CDR3 region has 14 residues. Looked up from germline, CDR1 is SEHNR and CDR2 is FQNEAQ (reference sequence). The ends were cut back, 3 bases at V and 7 bases at J, with 10 bases in the middle. The CDR3 DNA reads as TGTGCCAGCAGCTTTCTAGGGCCCAATTCACCCCTCCACTTT. Translated: CASSFLGPNSPLHF.

This clonotype was counted at least ten times. The gene calls are TRBV12-5 and TRBJ2-3; 8 bases align to TRBD1. The V segment lost 4 bases and the J segment 4 bases; nucleotides outside the gene matches: 4. This CDR3 has 14 residues. Per germline, CDR1 LGHNT and CDR2 FRNRAP. In nucleotides, the CDR3 is TGTGCTAGTGGTTCCACAGGGGGTCCAGATACGCAGTATTTT. Protein: CASGSTGGPDTQYF.

This clonotype was seen more than once but under ten times. The junction differs from germline at one of its ends, possibly a read error. V usage is TRBV5-1 and J usage is TRBJ1-6; the D is unclear. Germline V CDR1 and CDR2: SGHRS, YFSETQ. The CDR3 has 15 amino acids. For the CDR3, the DNA is TGCGCCAGCAGCTTGGCTACGCAGCGAAATTCACCCCTCAACTTT. Translating it yields CASSLATQRNSPLNF.

This clonotype was observed at least ten times. The chain links TRBV6-5 to TRBJ2-1; perhaps TRBD2 as D (6 bases). The V end lost 2 bases, the J end lost 0 bases, and 11 bases lay between the germline ends. From germline, CDR1 is MNHEY and CDR2 SVGAGI. This CDR3 has 16 amino acids. The DNA for the CDR3 is TGTGCCAGCAGTTACCGGGCTAGCGTCTCCTACAATGAGCAGTTCTTC. Translating it yields CASSYRASVSYNEQFF.

The table lists this clonotype with many counts. This chain connects TRBV20-1 to TRBJ1-5; D is ambiguous. The germline V gene has CDR1 DFQATT and CDR2 SNEGSKA (reference sequence). This CDR3 has 14 amino acids. Trimming cost V 6 bases and J 2 bases, with 14 bases left between them. The CDR3 protein is CSAREGAGNQPQHF. Here the CDR3 DNA reads TGCAGTGCAAGGGAGGGTGCGGGCAATCAGCCCCAGCATTTT.

This clonotype has ten or more counts. J is TRBJ1-4 and V is TRBV12-3 or TRBV12-4; no clear D gene. The CDR3 is 12 residues long. V was shortened by 7 bases and J by 8 bases, with 11 bases between the two germline ends. The CDR3 spells CASNGAEEKLFF. Here the CDR3 DNA reads TGTGCCAGCAATGGCGCGGAGGAAAAACTGTTTTTT.

This clonotype was observed many times. The chain links TRBV27 to TRBJ2-2, with 8 bases that match TRBD1. The CDR3 sequence is 15 residues long. Trimming cost V 6 bases and J 3 bases; bases outside gene matches: 6. Germline V gene lookup returns CDR1 MNHEY and CDR2 SMNVEV (reference sequence). This CDR3 reads CASSTGGTHTGELFF. The CDR3 DNA reads TGTGCCAGCAGCACAGGGGGAACTCACACCGGGGAGCTGTTTTTT.

This clonotype was detected many times. The chain uses TRBV12-3 or TRBV12-4 and TRBJ1-1, with D possibly matching TRBD1 (5 bases). V dropped 4 bases and J dropped 4 bases, with 13 bases sitting between them. The CDR3 totals 14 residues. CDR3 residues: CASSSDTTGTEAFF. The DNA for the CDR3 is TGTGCCAGCAGTTCGGACACTACCGGCACTGAAGCTTTCTTT.

This clonotype came up many times. Relative to the germline gene, one junction end is altered; a read error may explain this. The V call is TRBV7-6, the J call TRBJ1-6, with D possibly being TRBD1 (6 bases). The CDR3 covers 14 residues. Looked up from germline, CDR1 is SGHVS and CDR2 is FNYEAQ. CDR3 sequence reads: CASSRTVTNSPLNF. The CDR3 DNA reads as TGTGCCAGCAGCCGGACAGTCACAAATTCACCCCTCAACTTT.

This clonotype came up many times. The V gene is TRBV20-1, the J gene TRBJ1-1; 8 bases match TRBD1. V shed 0 bases, J shed 10 bases, and the junction held 4 bases outside the gene matches. The CDR3 has 12 residues. CDR1 and CDR2 (germline): DFQATT, SNEGSKA (reference sequence). DNA for the CDR3: TGCAGTGCTAGAGAGTACAGGGGGTTAGCTTTCTTT. It is translated as CSAREYRGLAFF.

This clonotype has a count of ten or more. The chain has TRBV6-5 and TRBJ1-1; possible D gene TRBD1, 5 bases. The CDR3 sequence is 15 residues long. Trimming removed 5 bases from V and 3 bases from J, with 16 bases in between. Germline V gene sequence: CDR1 MNHEY, CDR2 SVGAGI. The CDR3 coding sequence is TGTGCCAGCAGTCCGAACCATCGCAGGGACACTGAAGCTTTCTTT. Protein sequence: CASSPNHRRDTEAFF.